The T cell receptor (beta chain) described here comes from a study of T cells in localized non-small cell lung cancer. The study, taken as a whole, reports: Adjacent lung held a median 57 of the top 100 tumor clones. A raised T cell density in blood coincided with lengthier overall survival. Compared with tumor, uninvolved adjacent lung displayed greater T cell clonality, ranking highest overall.

Here immunoSEQ multiplex PCR was the method, and the copy in TCRdb shows in-frame clones only, minus some. The table includes some 1,700 clones, more than 20% detected once. Trimming stripped 5 bases from V and 1 base from J, with 12 bases between. CDR1 and CDR2 from the germline V gene are MNHGY and SAAAGT. The length of the CDR3 is 14 residues. This clone was picked up a small number of times. Its target is not known. Adjacent lung was taken at least 2 cm from the tumor margin, free of atypia. Sequences were derived from normal lung tissue next to the tumor, sampled before any cancer treatment. The genes are TRBV6-8 and TRBJ2-7; D might be TRBD1 (5 bases). The TCR comes from a man aged 35 to 69 with stage II squamous cell lung carcinoma. CDR3 coding DNA: TGTGCCAGCAGTCCTCGTAGGGGTTCCTACGAGCAGTACTTC. Protein sequence: CASSPRRGSYEQYF.